This TCR beta chain is from a study of human T cells and chemical hapten exposure (dated by TCRdb to the early 2020s). With respect to the entire study: For sensitization, 2% DPC in acetone was applied to a roughly 2 cm by roughly 2 cm area of upper inner arm skin. Libraries were combined into a pool for sequencing, and differences in TCR yield between samples came mainly from small differences in library volumes within the pool. Patch testing was done on the upper back using Finn chambers containing 0.01% DPC, and results were scored after 6 days according to International Contact Dermatitis Research Group standards. Weekly therapeutic DPC doses were additionally applied to the scalp of patients throughout the approximately 24-week study period. Blood for TCR sequencing was provided by twenty-nine alopecia patients at one to four time points (pre-sensitization, 2, 6 and 24 weeks). Blood samples were taken from patients before sensitization (week 0) and at 2, 6 and about 24 weeks after DPC sensitization. The mostly female patient cohort included alopecia areata with under or over 50% scalp involvement, alopecia totalis and alopecia universalis. In alopecia patients, the study followed how the peripheral blood TCR repertoire changed in vivo over primary and secondary sensitization to diphenylcyclopropenone (DPC), a hapten.

The library was prepared using RACE. The instrument given in TCRdb is NextSeq 500. Library preparation attached unique molecular identifiers to individual cDNA molecules for quantitative, reproducible TCR counting. From each blood RNA sample, both TCR alpha and TCR beta chains were sequenced. In the paper's pipeline: Samples had a median of around 92,000 TCRs, with a range from about 23,224 to 750,000. V, J and CDR3 annotation of the TCR reads was performed with the Decombinator software suite. For the PS versus PT1 abundance plots, all samples were subsampled to the same number of TCRs (28,000). TCRs were defined as expanded if absent before sensitization and observed at least eight times at the 2-week time point. TCRdb ran its own pipeline on the public reads, namely fastp trimming at Q25 and MiXCR clone calling, and kept in-frame beta chains. Rows are unified per CDR3 protein, each entry keeping the most common DNA and genes. The V and J calls reflect TCRdb's pipeline rather than the authors' work. The sample contains about 110,000 distinct CDR3 sequences, about 12% of them found a single time. Together, the top ten hold about 1.6% of the sample.

The research as a whole found: Compared with pre-sensitization or healthy control sets, expanded TCRs formed significantly more large CDR3 similarity clusters, which is consistent with antigen-driven responses. DPC sensitization did not change the number of TCRs with a frequency above 1 in 1000, and there was no evidence of changes in global repertoire structure. The number of PT1 expanded TCRs positively correlated with patch test score, significant at thresholds 8, 16 and 32 but not 4. All patients had alopecia, a presumed autoimmune disease, so their immune response might differ from that of healthy individuals. After repeated subsampling, changes were observed in the strength of the expansion versus patch-test correlation and in the threshold at which the correlation became significant.

The time point label corresponds to: pre-sensitization, week 0. The sample's treatment or condition label is to be understood as: therapeutic diphenylcyclopropenone sensitization with weekly scalp DPC. At every patch-test visit, the blood draw took place before the patch test was put on. Eligible patients were aged 18 to 70, diagnosed with alopecia, deemed suitable for DPC therapy, and excluded if pregnant. Total RNA was extracted from unfractionated whole blood that had been collected in Tempus Blood RNA tubes. This clonotype was seen repeatedly, ten times or more. Its antigen target is currently unknown. No base quality information exists; no much larger clone differs at one position. Inclusive of the bounding cysteine and phenylalanine, the CDR3 is 14 residues long. Left in the record is the CDR3 DNA by itself, 42 bases read in frame from the first base. Trimming takes 1 base from V and 4 bases from J, and the germline ends sit 10 bases apart. CDR1 is given as SGHAT and CDR2 as FQNNGV, both from the germline V gene.

The TCR comes from a woman between 50 and 59 years old with alopecia areata. Some clones in this sample may be carry-over from other donors' samples. The chain uses TRBV11-2 and TRBJ2-5, with the D segment identity uncertain. This material consisted of whole blood, taken in connection with sensitization to the hapten diphenylcyclopropenone (DPC). The encoded CDR3 is CASSLGALSETQYF. The DNA sequence is as follows: TGTGCCAGCAGCTTAGGTGCACTCTCAGAGACCCAGTACTTC.